The entry below gives a single T cell receptor (beta chain) sequence along with its context. The antigen it binds to is not known. One base away there is no much larger clone; base qualities are not given. This sample was taken from a study of OX40 agonist ivuxolimab in advanced cancers. Background for the entire study: Ivuxolimab was a fully human IgG2 agonistic monoclonal antibody targeting the costimulatory receptor OX40 (CD134). The paper covers the monotherapy dose-escalation part of the phase I ivuxolimab trial, which included N ≈ 52 patients. Prior anti-PD-1, anti-PD-L1 or anti-CTLA-4 therapy was permitted, and 40% to 50% of dose-escalation patients had received checkpoint inhibitors. Peripheral TCRbeta sequencing aimed to test whether ivuxolimab altered TCR sequence diversity and caused clonal T-cell expansion. The dose-escalation cohort was about 83% male with a mean age of 60 years, ranging from 23 to 79. Of the roughly 54 patients in dose escalation, around 19 had hepatocellular carcinoma, around 15 had melanoma, 9 had renal cell carcinoma and 9 had head and neck cancer. Partial responses occurred in three dose-escalation patients: two with cutaneous melanoma and one with hepatocellular carcinoma. Intravenous ivuxolimab was administered to patients every 2 weeks at six dose levels: 0.01, 0.1, 0.3, 1.5, 3 and 10 mg/kg. Findings and caveats that apply to the study as a whole: On average, CD8+ T cells showed more expanded clones than CD4+ T cells after ivuxolimab. Partial responders in the 0.1-3.0 mg/kg groups had among the lowest normalized peripheral clonal expansion, especially among CD8+ T cells. The antigen specificity of the clonally expanded peripheral T cells was not determined. At doses of 0.1 to 3.0 mg/kg, clonal expansion of both CD4+ and CD8+ blood T cells was observed from baseline to week 6. Low levels of normalized T-cell clonal expansion were also seen in some patients who did not respond.

The trial excluded patients who had a history of autoimmune disease or who were on systemic immunosuppression. Peripheral blood for TCR sequencing was collected from all dose cohorts at baseline, on cycle 4 day 1, and on cycle 7 day 1. The samples were taken from a phase I, first-in-human, multicenter, open-label dose-escalation trial of ivuxolimab. The trial enrolled adults with locally advanced or metastatic head and neck squamous cell, hepatocellular, melanoma or renal cell carcinoma. Before TCR sequencing, CD4+ T cells and CD8+ T cells were sorted from peripheral blood as separate populations. Genomic DNA was isolated from the sorted cells so that the TCRbeta CDR3 region could be sequenced. The immunoSEQ Assay was used to sequence the TCRbeta CDR3 regions. TCRdb holds this immuneACCESS table with in-frame rearrangements only. Some clones are missing; in checked studies, unresolved V genes explain under half, and the rest has no known cause. This sample lists more than 80,000 clones; 91% were detected once. The ten largest clones take up approximately 1.5% of the sample.

Sequences MDHEN (CDR1) and SYDVKM (CDR2) are obtained from the germline V gene. Its CDR3 holds 13 amino acids, cysteine through phenylalanine. Just the 39-base CDR3 DNA is kept, in frame starting at base 1. V was cut back by 3 bases and J by 7 bases, leaving a gap of 11 bases between them. The rearranged chain carries TRBV28 and TRBJ2-3; matching of 5 bases hints at TRBD1 as the D gene. This TCR was sampled from an adult with an advanced solid tumor such as melanoma, head and neck, liver or kidney cancer. Material: CD4+ or CD8+ T cells sorted from blood, obtained in a trial of the OX40 agonist ivuxolimab. At the DNA level, the sequence is TGTGCCAGCAGTTTTCAGGGTATGAATACGCAGTATTTT. Protein translation: CASSFQGMNTQYF.